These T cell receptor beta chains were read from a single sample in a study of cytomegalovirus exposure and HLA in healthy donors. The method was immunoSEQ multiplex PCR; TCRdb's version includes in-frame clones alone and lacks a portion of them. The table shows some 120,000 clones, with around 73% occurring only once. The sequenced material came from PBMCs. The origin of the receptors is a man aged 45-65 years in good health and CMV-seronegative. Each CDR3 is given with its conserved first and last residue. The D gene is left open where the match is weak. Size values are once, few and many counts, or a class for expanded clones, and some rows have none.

TGTGCCAGCAGTTCTCCACAGGACACCCCATCCTACGAGCAGTACTTC CASSSPQDTPSYEQYF 16 TRBJ2-7 NA TRBV28 once
TGTGCCAGCAGCTCTAACGCAGGTCAGGCGCTCAGGGAGACCCAGTACTTC CASSSNAGQALRETQYF 17 TRBJ2-5 NA TRBV7-8 NA
TGTGCCAGCAGCCCCACCCCCGTCGACAGGTCCCCAGATACGCAGTATTTT CASSPTPVDRSPDTQYF 17 TRBJ2-3 NA TRBV7-3 NA
TGTGCCAGCAGTGACTCAGCGGGGGGCGCAGATACGCAGTATTTT CASSDSAGGADTQYF 15 TRBJ2-3 TRBD2 TRBV6-4 NA
TGTGCCTGGGCTGCTAGACAGGGTGGCGGCGAAAAACTGTTTTTT CAWAARQGGGEKLFF 15 TRBJ1-4 TRBD1 TRBV30 NA
TGTGCCAGCAGCGCCTCCACGGGACAGGGTATGAGGGGGATCATTCAGTACTTC CASSASTGQGMRGIIQYF 18 TRBJ2-4 TRBD1 TRBV7-2 NA
TGTGCCAGCAGGGATAGACAGGGGGCGGGTGTGACTGAAGCTTTCTTT CASRDRQGAGVTEAFF 16 TRBJ1-1 TRBD1 TRBV27 NA
TGCGCCAGCAGCCCCGACAGGGTGCGAAGTACAGATACGCAGTATTTT CASSPDRVRSTDTQYF 16 TRBJ2-3 TRBD1 TRBV5-1 NA
TGTGCCAGCAGCGAGGGGACAGGAGGACAGCCCCAGCATTTT CASSEGTGGQPQHF 14 TRBJ1-5 TRBD1 TRBV9 NA
TGTGCCAGTCGGGATTATAGCAATCAGCCCCAGCATTTT CASRDYSNQPQHF 13 TRBJ1-5 NA TRBV19 NA
TGCGCCAGCAGCGCGGGACTAGCGGGAGTTTTCGAGCAGTACTTC CASSAGLAGVFEQYF 15 TRBJ2-7 TRBD2 TRBV5-1 NA
TGTGCCAGCAGCCGGGTGGTATCAGAGACCCAGTACTTC CASSRVVSETQYF 13 TRBJ2-5 NA TRBV5-6 NA
TGTGCCAGCAGCCAAGTGGGCGCAGATACGCAGTATTTT CASSQVGADTQYF 13 TRBJ2-3 NA TRBV14 few
TGTGCCAGCAAAGAAGCCACTCCGAACACTGAAGCTTTCTTT CASKEATPNTEAFF 14 TRBJ1-1 NA TRBV7-9 NA
TGTGCCAGCAGGGATGGGAGTTACTCTGGAAACACCATATATTTT CASRDGSYSGNTIYF 15 TRBJ1-3 NA TRBV6-1 NA
TGTGCCAGCTCACTCACCAGCTACAATGAGCAGTTCTTC CASSLTSYNEQFF 13 TRBJ2-1 NA TRBV18 NA
TGTGCCAGCTCACCACCGCTCGTCGGGTCGCGGTACGAGCAGTACTTC CASSPPLVGSRYEQYF 16 TRBJ2-7 NA TRBV18 NA
TGTGCCAGCAGCCTGACAGGGATCTACTATGGCTACACCTTC CASSLTGIYYGYTF 14 TRBJ1-2 TRBD1 TRBV7-2 NA
TGTGCCAGCAGCGAACGGACAGGGGGTTTCTACGAGCAGTACTTC CASSERTGGFYEQYF 15 TRBJ2-7 TRBD1 TRBV7-9 once
TGTGCCAGCAGCCCCGGACACGGAGAGACCCAGTACTTC CASSPGHGETQYF 13 TRBJ2-5 NA TRBV9 NA
TGTGCCAGCAGTTCGGGACGGGGGACCGGTGGCTACACCTTC CASSSGRGTGGYTF 14 TRBJ1-2 NA TRBV28 NA
TGTGCCAGCAGCCGCTCCCTAGCGGGAGGGCCAGATACGCAGTATTTT CASSRSLAGGPDTQYF 16 TRBJ2-3 TRBD2 TRBV7-2 NA
TGTGCCAGCTCATCCACAGGGGCGGGAGGAAACACCATATATTTT CASSSTGAGGNTIYF 15 TRBJ1-3 TRBD1 TRBV18 NA
TGTGCCATCCAGGACAGTAGCAATCAGCCCCAGCATTTT CAIQDSSNQPQHF 13 TRBJ1-5 NA TRBV10-3 NA
TGTGCCAGCAGAGAACCGGGACATCCCCCAGATACGCAGTATTTT CASREPGHPPDTQYF 15 TRBJ2-3 NA TRBV6-1 NA
TGTGCCAGCAGTTCGAGGGACAGTAATGAAAAACTGTTTTTT CASSSRDSNEKLFF 14 TRBJ1-4 TRBD1 TRBV6-5 NA
TGTGCCAGCAGTCTTCTTAATTCGAACAGTTACGAGCAGTACTTC CASSLLNSNSYEQYF 15 TRBJ2-7 NA TRBV28 NA
TGTGCCAGCGCGGCGCAGACGAACACTGAAGCTTTCTTT CASAAQTNTEAFF 13 TRBJ1-1 NA TRBV7-9 NA
TGTGCCAGCAGTGAAGAGGTGTATACGCAGTATTTT CASSEEVYTQYF 12 TRBJ2-3 NA TRBV25-1 few